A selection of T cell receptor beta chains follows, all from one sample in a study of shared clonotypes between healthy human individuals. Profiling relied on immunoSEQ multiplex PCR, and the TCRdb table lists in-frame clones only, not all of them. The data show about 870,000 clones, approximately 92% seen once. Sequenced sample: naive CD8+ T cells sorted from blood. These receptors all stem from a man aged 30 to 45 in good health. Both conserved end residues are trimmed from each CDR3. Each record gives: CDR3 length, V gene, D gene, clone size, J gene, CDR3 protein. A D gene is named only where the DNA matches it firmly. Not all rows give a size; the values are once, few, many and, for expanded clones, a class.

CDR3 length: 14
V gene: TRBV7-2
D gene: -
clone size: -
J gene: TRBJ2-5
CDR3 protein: ASSLARAGQQETQY

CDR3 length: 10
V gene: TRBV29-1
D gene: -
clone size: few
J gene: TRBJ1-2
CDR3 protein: SAGSDLDGYT

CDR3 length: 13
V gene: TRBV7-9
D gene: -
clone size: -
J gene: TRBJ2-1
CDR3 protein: ASSKGTSLYNEQF

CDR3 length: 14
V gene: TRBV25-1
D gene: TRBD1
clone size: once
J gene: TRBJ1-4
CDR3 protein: ASSDSFWDSGEKLF

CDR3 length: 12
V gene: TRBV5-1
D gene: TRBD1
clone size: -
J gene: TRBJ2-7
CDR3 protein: ASSLWDRGNEQY

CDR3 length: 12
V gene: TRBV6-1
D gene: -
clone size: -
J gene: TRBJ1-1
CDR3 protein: ASSELPGGGEAF

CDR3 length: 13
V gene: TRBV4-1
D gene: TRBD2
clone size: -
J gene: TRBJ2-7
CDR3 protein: ASSPSGGVGHEQY

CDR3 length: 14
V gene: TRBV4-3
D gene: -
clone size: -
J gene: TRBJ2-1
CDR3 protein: ASSQGGGRLGNEQF

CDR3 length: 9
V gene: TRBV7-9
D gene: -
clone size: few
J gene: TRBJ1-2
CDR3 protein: ASNRGDGYT

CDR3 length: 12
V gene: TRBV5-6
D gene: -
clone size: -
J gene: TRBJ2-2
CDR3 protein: ASSSEGVGGELF

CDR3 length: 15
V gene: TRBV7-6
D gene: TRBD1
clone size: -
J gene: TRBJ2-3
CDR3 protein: ASSGTERITSTDTQY

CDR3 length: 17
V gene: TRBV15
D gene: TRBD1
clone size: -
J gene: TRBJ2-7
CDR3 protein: ATSRGLKRLGQASYEQY

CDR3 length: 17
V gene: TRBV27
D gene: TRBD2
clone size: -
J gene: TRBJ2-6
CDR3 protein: ASSFILAGGISGANVLT

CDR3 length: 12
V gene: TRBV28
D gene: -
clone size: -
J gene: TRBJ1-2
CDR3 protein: ASRRHREWKGYT

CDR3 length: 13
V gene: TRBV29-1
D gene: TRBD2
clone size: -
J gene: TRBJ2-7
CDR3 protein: SVSGGTTSEYEQY

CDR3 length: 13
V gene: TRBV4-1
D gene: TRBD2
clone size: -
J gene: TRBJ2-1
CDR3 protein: ASSQSLRGYNEQF

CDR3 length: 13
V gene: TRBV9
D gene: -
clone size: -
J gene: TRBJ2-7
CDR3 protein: ASSTFRDSFYEQY

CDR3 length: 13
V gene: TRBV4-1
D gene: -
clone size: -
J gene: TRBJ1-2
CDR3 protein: ASRGATDRSYGYT

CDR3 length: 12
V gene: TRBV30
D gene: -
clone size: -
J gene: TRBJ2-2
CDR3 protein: AWGGAGVSGELF

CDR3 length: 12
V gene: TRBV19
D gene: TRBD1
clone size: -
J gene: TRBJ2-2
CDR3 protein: ASSIAQGFGELF

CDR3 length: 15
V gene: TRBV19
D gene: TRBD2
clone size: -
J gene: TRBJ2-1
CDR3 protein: ASSISRAGGTYNEQF

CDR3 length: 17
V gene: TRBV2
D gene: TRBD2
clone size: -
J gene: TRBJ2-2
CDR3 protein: ASTEINPGLEGLGGELF

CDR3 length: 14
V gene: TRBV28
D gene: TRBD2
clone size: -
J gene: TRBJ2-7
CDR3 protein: ASSSRDSGSPYEQY

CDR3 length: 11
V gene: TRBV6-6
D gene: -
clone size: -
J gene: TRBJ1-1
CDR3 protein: ASRRGLGTEAF

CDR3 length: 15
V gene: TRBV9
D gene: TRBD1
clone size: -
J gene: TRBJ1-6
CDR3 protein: ASSAEDRGPLDSPLH

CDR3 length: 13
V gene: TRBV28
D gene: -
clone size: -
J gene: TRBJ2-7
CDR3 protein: ASSNYREVDYEQY